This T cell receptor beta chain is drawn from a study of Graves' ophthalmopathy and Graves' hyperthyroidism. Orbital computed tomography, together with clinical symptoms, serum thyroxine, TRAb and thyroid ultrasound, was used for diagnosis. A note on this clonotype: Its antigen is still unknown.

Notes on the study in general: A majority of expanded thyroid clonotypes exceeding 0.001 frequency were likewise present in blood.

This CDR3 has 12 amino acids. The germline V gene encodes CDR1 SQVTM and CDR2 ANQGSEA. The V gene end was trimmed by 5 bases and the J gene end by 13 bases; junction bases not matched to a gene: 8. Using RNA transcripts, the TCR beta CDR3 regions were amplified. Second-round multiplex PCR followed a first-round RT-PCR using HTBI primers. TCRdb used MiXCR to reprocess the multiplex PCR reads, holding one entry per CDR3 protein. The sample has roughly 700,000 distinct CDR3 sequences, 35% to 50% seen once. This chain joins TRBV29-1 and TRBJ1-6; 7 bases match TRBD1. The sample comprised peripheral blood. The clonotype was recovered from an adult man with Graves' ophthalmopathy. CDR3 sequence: CSVRQGDQPLHF. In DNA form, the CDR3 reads TGCAGCGTTCGACAGGGAGATCAGCCCCTCCACTTT.